The 13 T cell receptor beta chains in this list originate from one sample, sequenced in a study of shared clonotypes between healthy human individuals. Clones were read by immunoSEQ multiplex PCR, and TCRdb kept only the in-frame ones, dropping some. The table shows a few hundred thousand clones, with 50% to 75% occurring only once. What was sequenced was memory CD4+ T cells sorted from blood. Sample subset: CD45RA-negative fraction. These receptors were taken from a man aged 30 to 45 in good health.

The sample holds one count of this clone. This chain links TRBV2 with TRBJ1-3; 7 positions match TRBD1. Germline-derived CDR1 and CDR2 are SNHLY and FYNNEI. The CDR3 has 15 residues. Germline trimming cut 4 bases from V and 0 bases from J; bases unmatched to any gene: 3. Here the CDR3 DNA reads TGTGCCAGCAGTGGACAGGGCGTCTCTGGAAACACCATATATTTT. Translation gives CASSGQGVSGNTIYF.

The chain links TRBV7-1 to TRBJ2-7; possibly TRBD1 for D (5 bases). TRBV7-1 has ORF status, its function being uncertain. The CDR3 spans 15 residues. The ends were cut back, 4 bases at V and 0 bases at J, with 13 bases in the middle. The CDR3 sequence is CASSLGWGLSYEQYF. The CDR3 nucleotides are TGTGCCAGCAGCTTAGGATGGGGCCTCTCCTACGAGCAGTACTTC.

V usage is TRBV6-1 and J usage is TRBJ1-2; no definite D call. CDR1 and CDR2 (germline): MNHNS, SASEGT. V was cut by 3 bases and J by 0 bases, with 11 bases left in between. CDR3 length: 15 amino acids. This chain's CDR3 is CASSDIGDPNYGYTF. The CDR3 region has the DNA TGTGCCAGCAGTGACATCGGGGATCCTAACTATGGCTACACCTTC.

This clone was recorded a few times. The gene calls are TRBV5-4 and TRBJ2-1; D is possibly TRBD1 or TRBD2 (7 bases each). CDR1 is SGHNT, CDR2 YYREEE, per germline (reference sequence). V was cut by 0 bases and J by 6 bases, with 13 bases left in between. CDR3 length: 15 amino acids. The CDR3 here is CASSLGQGGFNEQFF. CDR3 nucleotides: TGTGCCAGCAGCTTGGGGCAGGGGGGGTTCAATGAGCAGTTCTTC.

The CDR3 DNA sequence: TGTGCCAGCAGCGTAGATCCGGGAATCGGAGTGGGGGGATTTAGCACAGATACGCAGTATTTT. This gives the protein CASSVDPGIGVGGFSTDTQYF. This sequence joins TRBV9 and TRBJ2-3; D may be TRBD2 (6 bases). The V and J ends lost 0 bases and 0 bases respectively, with 26 bases between them. The CDR3 has 21 residues. Germline loops: CDR1 SGDLS, CDR2 YYNGEE. Combining the CDR3 with reference TRBV9 and TRBJ2-3 gives the whole variable domain DSGVTQTPKHLITATGQRVTLRCSPRSGDLSVYWYQQSLDQGLQFLIQYYNGEERAKGNILERFSAQQFPDLHSELNLSSLELGDSALYFCASSVDPGIGVGGFSTDTQYFGPGTRLTVL.

The J gene is TRBJ2-7, the V gene TRBV11-2; 8 bases map to TRBD1. Germline V lookup: CDR1 SGHAT, CDR2 FQNNGV. V shed 4 bases, J shed 3 bases, and the junction held 5 bases outside the gene matches. The CDR3 spans 14 residues. DNA for the CDR3: TGTGCCAGCAGCTCCGCCGGACAGGGCTACGAGCAGTACTTC. Its protein product is CASSSAGQGYEQYF. Full variable domain (missing parts from reference TRBV11-2 and TRBJ2-7): EAGVAQSPRYKIIEKRQSVAFWCNPISGHATLYWYQQILGQGPKLLIQFQNNGVVDDSQLPKDRFSAERLKGVDSTLKIQPAKLEDSAVYLCASSSAGQGYEQYFGPGTRLTVT.

The gene calls are TRBV27 and TRBJ2-6; the D gene could be TRBD1 or TRBD2 (5 bases each). V lost 3 bases and J 1 base, leaving 19 bases between the germline ends. This CDR3 has 19 residues. Germline V gene data show CDR1 as MNHEY and CDR2 as SMNVEV (reference sequence). The CDR3 here is CASSFSGQRHRSGANVLTF. CDR3 coding DNA: TGTGCCAGCAGTTTCTCGGGCCAGCGGCACAGGTCTGGGGCCAACGTCCTGACTTTC.

The count of this clone is one. V gene TRBV29-1 combines with J gene TRBJ2-7; TRBD1 is a possible D gene (5 bases). The ends were cut back, 5 bases at V and 0 bases at J, with 17 bases in the middle. The CDR3 spans 15 residues. Germline V CDR1 and CDR2: SQVTM, ANQGSEA. The CDR3: CSVIVPHRSSYEQYF. CDR3 coding DNA: TGCAGCGTTATAGTCCCTCACAGGAGCTCCTACGAGCAGTACTTC.

The V gene is TRBV5-1, the J gene TRBJ2-3, with 7 bases aligning to TRBD2. With 0 bases clipped from V and 3 bases from J, the junction kept 4 bases outside the gene matches. Germline V gene lookup returns CDR1 SGHRS and CDR2 YFSETQ. The CDR3 is made up of 15 amino acids. The CDR3 here is CASSLGAGRTDTQYF. For the CDR3, the DNA is TGCGCCAGCAGCTTGGGAGCGGGACGGACAGATACGCAGTATTTT.

This clone was seen a few times. The chain links TRBV9 to TRBJ2-1, with unresolved D. The V gene's germline CDR1 is SGDLS and CDR2 YYNGEE. The ends were cut back, 0 bases at V and 4 bases at J, with 17 bases in the middle. The CDR3 length is 17 residues. DNA for the CDR3: TGTGCCAGCAGCGTAGCGGACCTCGCCCTGGAGTACAATGAGCAGTTCTTC. Protein sequence: CASSVADLALEYNEQFF.

V gene TRBV5-6 combines with J gene TRBJ2-7, with 8 nucleotides matching TRBD1. Germline lookup yields CDR1 SGHDT and CDR2 YYEEEE. This CDR3 has 14 residues. The V segment lost 4 bases and the J segment 2 bases; nucleotides outside the gene matches: 5. The CDR3, as DNA: TGTGCCAGCAGCGCGACAGGGGATCCCTACGAGCAGTACTTC. Its protein is CASSATGDPYEQYF. Full variable domain (outside the CDR3, taken from reference TRBV5-6 and TRBJ2-7): DAGVTQSPTHLIKTRGQQVTLRCSPKSGHDTVSWYQQALGQGPQFIFQYYEEEERQRGNFPDRFSGHQFPNYSSELNVNALLLGDSALYLCASSATGDPYEQYFGPGTRLTVT.

The chain joins TRBV7-3 to TRBJ2-3; a weak D match, TRBD2 (5 bases). CDR3 size: 14 residues. CDR1 is SGHTA and CDR2 is FQGTGA in the germline V gene. Trimming stripped 3 bases from V and 2 bases from J, with 9 bases between. The CDR3 bases are TGTGCCAGCAGCTTTGACTACTACACAGATACGCAGTATTTT. Its translation is CASSFDYYTDTQYF.

This clone has just a few counts. The DNA for the CDR3 is TGTGCCAGCAGTTTATTTGCTAAAGCCTACGAGCAGTACTTC. Encoded protein: CASSLFAKAYEQYF. The chain is built from TRBV28 and TRBJ2-7; no reliable D call. V lost 1 base and J 2 bases, leaving 9 bases between the germline ends. Germline V lookup: CDR1 MDHEN, CDR2 SYDVKM. The CDR3 has 14 residues. The entire variable domain, with the rest obtained from reference TRBV28 and TRBJ2-7, is as follows: DVKVTQSSRYLVKRTGEKVFLECVQDMDHENMFWYRQDPGLGLRLIYFSYDVKMKEKGDIPEGYSVSREKKERFSLILESASTNQTSMYLCASSLFAKAYEQYFGPGTRLTVT.